A selection of T cell receptor beta chains follows, all from one sample in a study of cytotoxic CD8 clonotypes in ibrutinib-treated CLL. This table comes from immunoSEQ multiplex PCR, and its TCRdb copy is limited to in-frame clones, with some not included. The sample lists 20,000 to 30,000 clones, 60% to 80% occurring once. Sample: PBMCs, taken at disease progression, from a patient treated with ibrutinib. These receptors originate from a human donor with chronic lymphocytic leukemia. CDR3s include the opening cysteine and the closing phenylalanine or tryptophan. A D gene is named only where the DNA matches it firmly. The size entry is marked missing in some rows and otherwise reads once, few, many or a size class.

size,D,J,V,DNA,CDR3
-,-,TRBJ2-3,TRBV2,TGTGCCAGCAGGGGGCGGACTGAGGCAGATACGCAGTATTTT,CASRGRTEADTQYF
-,TRBD1,TRBJ1-4,TRBV28,TGTGCCAGCAGTTTTGGAAAGGGGGCTGATGAAAAACTGTTTTTT,CASSFGKGADEKLFF
-,-,TRBJ2-2,TRBV25-1,TGTGCCAGCAGTGAAAGGAGGACTCAGAACACCGGGGAGCTGTTTTTT,CASSERRTQNTGELFF
-,-,TRBJ1-1,TRBV4-1,TGCGCCAGCACCCCTCCAACAGGCCAGGTTGAAGCTTTCTTT,CASTPPTGQVEAFF
-,TRBD2,TRBJ2-1,TRBV9,TGTGCCAGCAGCGAGAAGGGACTAGCGGGTCTTAGCTCCTACAATGAGCAGTTCTTC,CASSEKGLAGLSSYNEQFF
-,TRBD1,TRBJ2-7,TRBV2,TGTGCCAGCAGTATAACCAGTCCCGGGACAGGGAACGAGCAGTACTTC,CASSITSPGTGNEQYF
-,-,TRBJ1-1,TRBV5-5,TGTGCCAGCAGCTTGGTGGCTGAAGCTTTCTTT,CASSLVAEAFF
-,-,TRBJ2-5,TRBV19,TGTGCCAGTAGGGGGATCTGGGAGACCCAGTACTTC,CASRGIWETQYF
once,TRBD2,TRBJ2-1,TRBV28,TGTGCCAGCAGTTTATGGACTAGCGGGGCCTACAATGAGCAGTTCTTC,CASSLWTSGAYNEQFF
-,-,TRBJ2-3,TRBV7-8,TGTGCCAGCAGCTTAGTTGGCAGCACAGATACGCAGTATTTT,CASSLVGSTDTQYF
-,-,TRBJ1-2,TRBV6-5,TGTGCCAGCAGTTACTTAAGGGGCGGCTACACCTTC,CASSYLRGGYTF
few,TRBD1,TRBJ1-2,TRBV11-2,TGTGCCAGCAGCCTCTCGACAGGGATAGAATATGGCTACACCTTC,CASSLSTGIEYGYTF
-,-,TRBJ2-7,TRBV6-6,TGTGCCAGCAGTTACGGGGGAACGGGACCCCTTTACTTC,CASSYGGTGPLYF
once,-,TRBJ2-5,TRBV11-2,TGTGCCAGCAGCTTAGGGGGCAGGGAGACCCAGTACTTC,CASSLGGRETQYF
-,-,TRBJ2-7,TRBV7-9,TGTGCCAGCAGCTCATCCGGGACGCCCTACGAGCAGTACTTC,CASSSSGTPYEQYF
-,-,TRBJ2-5,TRBV2,TGTGCCAGCCTGACGGAGGGACATCAAGAGACCCAGTACTTC,CASLTEGHQETQYF
-,-,TRBJ2-2,TRBV5-6,TGTGCCAGCAACCACCCGGCCTCAAACACCGGGGAGCTGTTTTTT,CASNHPASNTGELFF
-,-,TRBJ1-5,TRBV4-2,TGTGCCAGCAGCCAAGGGGGGAATCAGCCCCAGCATTTT,CASSQGGNQPQHF
-,-,TRBJ2-3,TRBV20-1,TGCAGTGCTAGCTACGATACGCAGTATTTT,CSASYDTQYF
-,-,TRBJ2-1,TRBV27,TGTGCCAGCTCAGGGTTAGAGGGATATGAGCAGTTCTTC,CASSGLEGYEQFF
few,-,TRBJ1-1,TRBV5-1,TGCGCCAGCAGCTTTCAGGATCGGGGTGAAGCTTTCTTT,CASSFQDRGEAFF
-,-,TRBJ2-2,TRBV7-9,TGTGCCAGCAGCTTCCCGGTGTTTTTT,CASSFPVFF
-,-,TRBJ2-2,TRBV4-1,TGCGCCAGCAGCCAAGGGTCAGGGGACACCGGGGAGCTGTTTTTT,CASSQGSGDTGELFF
-,-,TRBJ1-4,TRBV4-3,TGCGCCAGCAGCCCCCAGGGTATGGTTGGTGAAAAACTGTTTTTT,CASSPQGMVGEKLFF
-,-,TRBJ1-4,TRBV10-2,TGCGCCAGTTGCTGGGCGCCCTGGGAAAAACTGTTTTTT,CASCWAPWEKLFF
once,TRBD1,TRBJ1-6,TRBV7-2,TGTGCCAGCGTGGGACAGGGTAATTCACCCCTCCACTTT,CASVGQGNSPLHF
-,TRBD1,TRBJ1-5,TRBV29-1,TGCAGCGTAACGACAGGGGGGGGAAATCAGCCCCAGCATTTT,CSVTTGGGNQPQHF
-,-,TRBJ2-7,TRBV12-5,TGTGCTAGTGGTTTGGGTCCCAGGTCCTACGAGCAGTACTTC,CASGLGPRSYEQYF
-,-,TRBJ2-3,TRBV2,TGTGCCAGCAGTGAAACGGGGCAGGGGCAAGATACGCAGTATTTT,CASSETGQGQDTQYF
-,-,TRBJ1-1,TRBV29-1,TGCAGCGTTCGTGAGCAGGTGATCCCTGAAGCTTTCTTT,CSVREQVIPEAFF
-,TRBD2,TRBJ2-4,TRBV5-6,TGTGCCAGCAGCCCGATGGGGAGGGAATTCAAAAACATTCAGTACTTC,CASSPMGREFKNIQYF
-,-,TRBJ2-7,TRBV2,TGTGCCAGCGAAGGCTACGAGCAGTACTTC,CASEGYEQYF
-,-,TRBJ2-2,TRBV7-8,TGTGCCAGCAGCTTGTGGGGGGGCACCGCCGGGGAGCTGTTTTTT,CASSLWGGTAGELFF
-,TRBD1,TRBJ1-5,TRBV7-8,TGTGCCAGCAGCTCGTCGGGACAGATGGGTCAGCCCCAGCATTTT,CASSSSGQMGQPQHF
few,-,TRBJ1-2,TRBV2,TGTGCCAGCAGTGAAACCCAGGGCTCTAACTATGGCTACACCTTC,CASSETQGSNYGYTF
-,-,TRBJ2-3,TRBV5-4,TGTGCCAGCAGCGTGCTAGGAACAGATACGCAGTATTTT,CASSVLGTDTQYF
-,-,TRBJ1-2,TRBV19,TGTGCCAGTAGTATTCTCGGCAGTCTCTATGGCTACACCTTC,CASSILGSLYGYTF
few,-,TRBJ1-2,TRBV5-1,TGCGCCAGCAACGAGGGACATCCCATGGGCTATGGCTACACCTTC,CASNEGHPMGYGYTF
-,TRBD1,TRBJ1-1,TRBV2,TGTGCCAGCAGTACCCACCCGGGACAGGGGGAAGCTGAAGCTTTCTTT,CASSTHPGQGEAEAFF
-,-,TRBJ2-7,TRBV27,TGTGCCAGCAGTTTTTTGGGGCAGGAAGGCTACGAGCAGTACTTC,CASSFLGQEGYEQYF
few,-,TRBJ2-3,TRBV10-3,TGTGCCATCAGTGAGCAGGACAGATCTAGCACAGATACGCAGTATTTT,CAISEQDRSSTDTQYF
once,TRBD1,TRBJ2-5,TRBV7-7,TGTGCCAGCAGCTTATTAGGGACAGGGCAAGAGACCCAGTACTTC,CASSLLGTGQETQYF
-,-,TRBJ1-3,TRBV5-8,TGTGCCAGCAGCCACGGGGTCTTAATCTCTGGAAACACCATATATTTT,CASSHGVLISGNTIYF
-,TRBD1,TRBJ2-7,TRBV6-1,TGTGCCAGCAGACCAGGACAGGGGGCCTACGAGCAGTACTTC,CASRPGQGAYEQYF
-,-,TRBJ1-1,TRBV10-3,TGTGCCATCAGTGAGTCTGGTGGGGGGGACACTGAAGCTTTCTTT,CAISESGGGDTEAFF
-,-,TRBJ1-2,TRBV5-5,TGTGCCAGCAGCCTAACGGACCGCTCCAGTGGCTACACCTTC,CASSLTDRSSGYTF
-,-,TRBJ2-2,TRBV5-1,TGCGCCAGCAGTTCGGGAGATCCCGGGGAGCTGTTTTTT,CASSSGDPGELFF
-,-,TRBJ1-3,TRBV6-5,TGTGCCAGCAGTTACTCCCCTCACCCCTCTGGAAACACCATATATTTT,CASSYSPHPSGNTIYF